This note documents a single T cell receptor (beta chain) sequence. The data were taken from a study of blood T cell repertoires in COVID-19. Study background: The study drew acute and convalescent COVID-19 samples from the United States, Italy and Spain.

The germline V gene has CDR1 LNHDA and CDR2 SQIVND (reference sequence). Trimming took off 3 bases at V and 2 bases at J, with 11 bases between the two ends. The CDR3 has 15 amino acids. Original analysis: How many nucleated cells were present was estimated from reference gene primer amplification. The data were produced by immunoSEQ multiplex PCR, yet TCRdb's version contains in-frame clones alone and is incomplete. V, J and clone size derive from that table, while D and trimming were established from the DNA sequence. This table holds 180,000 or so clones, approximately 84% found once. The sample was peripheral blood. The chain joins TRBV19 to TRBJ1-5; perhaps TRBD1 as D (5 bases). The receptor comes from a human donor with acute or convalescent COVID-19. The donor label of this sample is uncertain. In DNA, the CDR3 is TGTGCCAGTAGTATTACAGGCGGGGGCAATCAGCCCCAGCATTTT. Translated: CASSITGGGNQPQHF.